Below, one T cell receptor beta chain is given with its context. Assay: immunoSEQ multiplex PCR; the TCRdb copy retains only in-frame clones and omits some. The sample yields 150,000 to 200,000 clones, about 86% seen once. This CDR3 region has 11 residues. Trimming removed 6 bases at V and 9 bases at J, with 11 bases between. CDR1 and CDR2 from the germline V gene are SGHAT and FQNNGV. This sample stems from a study of blood T cell repertoires in COVID-19. The J gene is TRBJ1-2, the V gene TRBV11-2, with D unresolved. This receptor was taken from a human donor with acute or convalescent COVID-19. The donor label of this sample is uncertain. Sequencing was done on a sample of peripheral blood. The CDR3 DNA sequence: TGTGCCAGCAGTTCCGGGTCTCGCTACACCTTC. Its protein is CASSSGSRYTF.